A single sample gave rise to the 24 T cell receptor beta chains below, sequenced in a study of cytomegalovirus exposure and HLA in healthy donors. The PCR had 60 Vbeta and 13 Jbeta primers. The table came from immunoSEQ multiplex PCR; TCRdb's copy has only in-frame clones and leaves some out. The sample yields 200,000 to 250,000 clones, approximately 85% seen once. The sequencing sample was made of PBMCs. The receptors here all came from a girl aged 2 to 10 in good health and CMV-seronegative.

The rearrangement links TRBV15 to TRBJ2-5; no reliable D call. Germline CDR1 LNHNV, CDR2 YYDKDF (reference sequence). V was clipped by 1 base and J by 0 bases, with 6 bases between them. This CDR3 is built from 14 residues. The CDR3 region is CATSRGLDQETQYF. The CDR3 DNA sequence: TGTGCCACCAGCAGAGGGCTAGACCAAGAGACCCAGTACTTC.

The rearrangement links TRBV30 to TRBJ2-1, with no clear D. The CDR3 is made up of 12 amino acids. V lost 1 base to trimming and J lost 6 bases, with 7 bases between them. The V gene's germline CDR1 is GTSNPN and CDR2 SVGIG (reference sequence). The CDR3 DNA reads TGTGCCTGGAGTGGGCTTCTCAATGAGCAGTTCTTC. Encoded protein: CAWSGLLNEQFF.

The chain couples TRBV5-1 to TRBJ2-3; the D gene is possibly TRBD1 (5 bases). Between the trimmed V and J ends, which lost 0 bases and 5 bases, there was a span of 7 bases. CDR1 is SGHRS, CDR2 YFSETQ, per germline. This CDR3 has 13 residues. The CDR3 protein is CASSLGRGDTQYF. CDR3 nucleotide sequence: TGCGCCAGCAGCTTGGGAAGGGGAGATACGCAGTATTTT. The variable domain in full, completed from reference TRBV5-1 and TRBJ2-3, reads KAGVTQTPRYLIKTRGQQVTLSCSPISGHRSVSWYQQTPGQGLQFLFEYFSETQRNKGNFPGRFSGRQFSNSRSEMNVSTLELGDSALYLCASSLGRGDTQYFGPGTRLTVL.

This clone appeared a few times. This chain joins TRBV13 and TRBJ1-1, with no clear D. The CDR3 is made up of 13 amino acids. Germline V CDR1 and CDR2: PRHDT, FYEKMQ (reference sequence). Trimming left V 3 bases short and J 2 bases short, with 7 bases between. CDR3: CASSFGHNTEAFF. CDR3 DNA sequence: TGTGCCAGCAGCTTTGGGCACAACACTGAAGCTTTCTTT.

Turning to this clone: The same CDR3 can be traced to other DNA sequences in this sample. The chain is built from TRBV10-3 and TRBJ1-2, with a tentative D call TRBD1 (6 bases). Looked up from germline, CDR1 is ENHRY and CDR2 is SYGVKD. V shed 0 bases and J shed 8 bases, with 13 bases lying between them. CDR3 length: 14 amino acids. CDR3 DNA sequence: TGTGCCATCAGTGAGTCGAACAGGGTTGGAGGCTACACCTTC. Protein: CAISESNRVGGYTF.

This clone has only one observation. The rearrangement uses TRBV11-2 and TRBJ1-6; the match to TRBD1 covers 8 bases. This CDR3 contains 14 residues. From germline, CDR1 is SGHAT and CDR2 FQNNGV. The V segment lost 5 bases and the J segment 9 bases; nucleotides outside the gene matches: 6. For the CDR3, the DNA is TGTGCCAGCAGCCATGGACAGGGTGGTTCACCCCTCCACTTT. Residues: CASSHGQGGSPLHF.

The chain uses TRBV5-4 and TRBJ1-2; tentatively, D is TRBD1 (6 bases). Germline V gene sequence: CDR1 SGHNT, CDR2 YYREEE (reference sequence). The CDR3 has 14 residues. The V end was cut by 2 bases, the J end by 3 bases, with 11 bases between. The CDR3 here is CASSFRGGYYGYTF. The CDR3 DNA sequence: TGTGCCAGCAGCTTCCGAGGGGGTTACTATGGCTACACCTTC.

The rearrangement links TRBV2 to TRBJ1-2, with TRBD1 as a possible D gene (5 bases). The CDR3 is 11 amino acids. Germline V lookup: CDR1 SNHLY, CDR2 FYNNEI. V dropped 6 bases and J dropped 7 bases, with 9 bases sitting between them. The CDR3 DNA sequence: TGTGCCAGCAGACAGGTTTTTGGCTACACCTTC. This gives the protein CASRQVFGYTF.

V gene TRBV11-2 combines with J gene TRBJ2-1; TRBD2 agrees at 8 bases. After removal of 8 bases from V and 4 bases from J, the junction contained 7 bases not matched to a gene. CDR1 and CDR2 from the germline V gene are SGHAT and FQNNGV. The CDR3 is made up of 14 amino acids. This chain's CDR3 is CASGERGKYNEQFF. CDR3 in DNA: TGTGCCAGCGGCGAGCGGGGGAAATACAATGAGCAGTTCTTC.

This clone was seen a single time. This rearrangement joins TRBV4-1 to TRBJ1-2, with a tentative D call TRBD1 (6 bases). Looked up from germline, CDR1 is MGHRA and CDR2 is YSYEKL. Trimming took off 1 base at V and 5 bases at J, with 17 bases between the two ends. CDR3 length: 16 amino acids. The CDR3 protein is CASSQGRGGRGYGYTF. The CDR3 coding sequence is TGCGCCAGCAGCCAAGGAAGGGGGGGGCGAGGGTATGGCTACACCTTC.

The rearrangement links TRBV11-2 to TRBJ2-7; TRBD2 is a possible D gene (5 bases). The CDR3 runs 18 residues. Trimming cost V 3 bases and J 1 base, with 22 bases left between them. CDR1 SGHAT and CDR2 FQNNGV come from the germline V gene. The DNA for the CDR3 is TGTGCCAGCAGCTTGAGGGTCGGAGCCTCGGTAAGGTCCTACGAGCAGTACTTC. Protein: CASSLRVGASVRSYEQYF.

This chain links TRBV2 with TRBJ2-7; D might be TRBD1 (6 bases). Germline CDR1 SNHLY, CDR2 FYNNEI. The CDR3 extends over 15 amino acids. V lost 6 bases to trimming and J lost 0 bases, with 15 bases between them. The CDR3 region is CASRLGTPYSYEQYF. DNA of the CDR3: TGTGCCAGCAGACTCGGGACACCATACTCCTACGAGCAGTACTTC.

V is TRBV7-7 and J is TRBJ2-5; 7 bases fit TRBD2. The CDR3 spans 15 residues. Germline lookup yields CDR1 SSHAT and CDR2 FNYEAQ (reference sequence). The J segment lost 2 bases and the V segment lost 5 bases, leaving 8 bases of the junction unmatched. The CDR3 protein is CASSLGLAVQETQYF. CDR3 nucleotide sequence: TGTGCCAGCAGCCTAGGCCTAGCGGTTCAAGAGACCCAGTACTTC.

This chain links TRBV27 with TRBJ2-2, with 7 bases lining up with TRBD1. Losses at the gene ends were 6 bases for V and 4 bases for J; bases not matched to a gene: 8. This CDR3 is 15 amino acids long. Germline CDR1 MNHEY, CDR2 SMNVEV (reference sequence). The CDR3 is CASRIRDSPTGELFF. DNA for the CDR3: TGTGCCAGCAGGATCCGGGACAGCCCCACCGGGGAGCTGTTTTTT.

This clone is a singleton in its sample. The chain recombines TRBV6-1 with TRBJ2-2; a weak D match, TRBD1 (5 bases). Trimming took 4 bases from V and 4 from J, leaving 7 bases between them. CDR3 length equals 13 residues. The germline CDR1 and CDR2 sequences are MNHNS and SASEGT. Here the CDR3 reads CASSGQLTGELFF. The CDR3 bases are TGTGCCAGCAGTGGACAGCTCACCGGGGAGCTGTTTTTT.

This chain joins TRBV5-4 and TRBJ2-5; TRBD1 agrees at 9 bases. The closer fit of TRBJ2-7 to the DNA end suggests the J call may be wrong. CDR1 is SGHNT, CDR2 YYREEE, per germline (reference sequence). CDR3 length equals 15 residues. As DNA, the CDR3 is TGTGCCAGCAGCGCAGGACAGGGGTCGGGGTACGAGCAGTACTTC. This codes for CASSAGQGSGYEQYF.

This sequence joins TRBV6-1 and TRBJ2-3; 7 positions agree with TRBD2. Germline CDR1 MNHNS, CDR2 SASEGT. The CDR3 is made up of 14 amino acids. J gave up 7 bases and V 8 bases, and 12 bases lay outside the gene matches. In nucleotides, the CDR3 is TGTGCCAGCGTGTTAGTGGGAGGGTTAAATACGCAGTATTTT. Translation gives CASVLVGGLNTQYF.

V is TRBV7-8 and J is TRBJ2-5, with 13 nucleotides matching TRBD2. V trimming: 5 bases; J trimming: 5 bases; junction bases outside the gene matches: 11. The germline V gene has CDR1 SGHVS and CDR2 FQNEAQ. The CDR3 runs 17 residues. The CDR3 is CASSIRTSGSRGETQYF. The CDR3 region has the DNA TGTGCCAGCAGCATACGGACTAGCGGGAGTAGAGGGGAGACCCAGTACTTC.

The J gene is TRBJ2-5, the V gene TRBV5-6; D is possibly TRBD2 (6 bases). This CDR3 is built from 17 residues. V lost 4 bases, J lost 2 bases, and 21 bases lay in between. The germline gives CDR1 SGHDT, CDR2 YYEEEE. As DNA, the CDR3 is TGTGCCAGCAGCGGGCTATGGATCGGCGGGGAGCAAGAGACCCAGTACTTC. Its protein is CASSGLWIGGEQETQYF.

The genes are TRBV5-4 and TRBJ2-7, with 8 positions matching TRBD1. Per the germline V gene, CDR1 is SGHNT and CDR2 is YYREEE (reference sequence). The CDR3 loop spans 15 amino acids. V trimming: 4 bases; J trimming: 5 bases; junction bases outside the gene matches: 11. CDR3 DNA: TGTGCCAGCAGCGGTACCGGGACAGGTAACAACGAGCAGTACTTC. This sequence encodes CASSGTGTGNNEQYF. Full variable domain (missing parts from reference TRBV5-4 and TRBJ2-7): ETGVTQSPTHLIKTRGQQVTLRCSSQSGHNTVSWYQQALGQGPQFIFQYYREEENGRGNFPPRFSGLQFPNYSSELNVNALELDDSALYLCASSGTGTGNNEQYFGPGTRLTVT.

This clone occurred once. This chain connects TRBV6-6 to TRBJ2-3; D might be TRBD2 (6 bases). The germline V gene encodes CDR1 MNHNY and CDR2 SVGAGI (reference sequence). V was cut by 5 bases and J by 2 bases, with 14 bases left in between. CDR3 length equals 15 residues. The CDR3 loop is CASSGTSISTDTQYF. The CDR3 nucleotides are TGTGCCAGCAGTGGTACTAGCATCTCCACAGATACGCAGTATTTT.

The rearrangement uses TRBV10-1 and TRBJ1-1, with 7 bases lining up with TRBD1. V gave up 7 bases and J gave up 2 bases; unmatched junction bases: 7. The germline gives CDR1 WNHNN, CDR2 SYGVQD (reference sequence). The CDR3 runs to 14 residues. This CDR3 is CASKDTGENTEAFF. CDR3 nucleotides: TGCGCCAGCAAGGATACAGGGGAAAACACTGAAGCTTTCTTT.

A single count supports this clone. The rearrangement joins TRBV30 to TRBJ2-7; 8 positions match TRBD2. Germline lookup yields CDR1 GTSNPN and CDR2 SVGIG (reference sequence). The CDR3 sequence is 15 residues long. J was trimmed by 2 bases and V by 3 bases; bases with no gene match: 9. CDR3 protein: CAWSHTSGPPYEQYF. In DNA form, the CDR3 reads TGTGCCTGGAGCCACACTAGCGGTCCCCCCTACGAGCAGTACTTC. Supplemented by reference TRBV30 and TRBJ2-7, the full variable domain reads SQTIHQWPATLVQPVGSPLSLECTVEGTSNPNLYWYRQAAGRGLQLLFYSVGIGQISSEVPQNLSASRPQDRQFILSSKKLLLSDSGFYLCAWSHTSGPPYEQYFGPGTRLTVT.

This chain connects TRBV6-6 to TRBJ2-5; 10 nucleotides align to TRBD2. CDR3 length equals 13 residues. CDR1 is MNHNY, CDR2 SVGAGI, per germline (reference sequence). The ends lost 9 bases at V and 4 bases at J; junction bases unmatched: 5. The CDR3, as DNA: TGTGCCAGTAAGCGGGGGGGCAGAGAGACCCAGTACTTC. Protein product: CASKRGGRETQYF.